These 9 T cell receptor beta chains were all obtained from the same sample, sequenced in a study of blood T cell repertoires in COVID-19 (dated by TCRdb to about 2020). Receptors were amplified or captured by the immunoSEQ multiplex PCR assay. In TCRdb, the immuneACCESS table is reduced to in-frame sequences with V and J assigned. These tables do not hold every clone; where another copy was compared, an unresolved V gene accounts for under half, and the others remain unexplained. The sample table shows 120,000 to 150,000 clones, and around four fifths are seen once. Less than 5% of the sample comes from the top ten. Input material: peripheral blood. Source of these receptors: a woman older than 75 with acute or convalescent COVID-19.

The J gene is TRBJ2-7, the V gene TRBV4-2, with D perhaps matching TRBD1 (7 bases). V dropped 0 bases and J dropped 2 bases, with 26 bases sitting between them. Germline CDR1 and CDR2: LGHNA and YNFKEQ. The CDR3 totals 20 residues. CDR3 nucleotide sequence: TGTGCCAGCAGCCAAGATGGGGGATTGGGAATGGCGGGACAGACCTACGAGCAGTACTTC. This gives the protein CASSQDGGLGMAGQTYEQYF.

The chain has TRBV3-1 (or the pseudogene TRBV3-2) and TRBJ2-7; 7 bases fit TRBD1. After removal of 0 bases from V and 0 bases from J, the junction contained 14 bases not matched to a gene. The CDR3 totals 19 residues. Germline assignment: CDR1 LGHDT and CDR2 YNNKEL (reference sequence). This CDR3 is CASSQDSERGRGSSYEQYF. CDR3 bases: TGTGCCAGCAGCCAAGATTCGGAGAGGGGCAGGGGGTCCTCCTACGAGCAGTACTTC.

The chain has TRBV28 and TRBJ2-2; TRBD2 matches 8 bases. Germline V CDR1 and CDR2: MDHEN, SYDVKM. This CDR3 has 15 residues. V gave up 6 bases and J gave up 4 bases; unmatched junction bases: 7. CDR3 region: CASSIPGGSTGELFF. DNA for the CDR3: TGTGCCAGCAGCATACCGGGAGGGAGCACCGGGGAGCTGTTTTTT.

The DNA for the CDR3 is TGTGCCAGCAGTTGGGACGGGAGAGGCGAAAAACTGTTTTTT. This gives the protein CASSWDGRGEKLFF. The V gene is TRBV7-2, the J gene TRBJ1-4; TRBD1 is a possible D gene (5 bases). CDR1 and CDR2 from the germline V gene are SGHTA and FQGNSA. V was cut by 6 bases and J by 8 bases, with 16 bases left in between. The CDR3 totals 14 residues.

The chain recombines TRBV10-3 with TRBJ1-4; D gene unclear. Germline CDR1 ENHRY, CDR2 SYGVKD. The CDR3 spans 14 residues. The V end was cut by 4 bases, the J end by 0 bases, with 6 bases between. This chain's CDR3 is CAISARATNEKLFF. Here the CDR3 DNA reads TGTGCCATCAGTGCCCGTGCAACTAATGAAAAACTGTTTTTT.

The chain links TRBV4-1 to TRBJ1-3, with D hard to call. V lost 1 base, J lost 4 bases, and 17 bases lay in between. Germline V gives CDR1 MGHRA, CDR2 YSYEKL. The CDR3 length is 17 residues. CDR3 loop: CASSQVAAERYGNTIYF. DNA of the CDR3: TGCGCCAGCAGCCAAGTCGCGGCAGAGCGATACGGAAACACCATATATTTT.

This clone has only one observation. This chain joins TRBV18 and TRBJ1-3, with unresolved D. Trimming removed 4 bases from V and 3 bases from J, with 19 bases in between. The CDR3 extends over 17 amino acids. Germline assignment: CDR1 KGHSH and CDR2 LQKENI. CDR3 amino acids: CASSRTAQSGVGNTIYF. CDR3 in DNA: TGTGCCAGCTCACGGACGGCACAGTCCGGGGTTGGAAACACCATATATTTT.

The J gene is TRBJ2-6, the V gene TRBV7-9; TRBD2 aligns across 7 bases. The CDR3 is made up of 17 amino acids. Germline-derived CDR1 and CDR2 are SEHNR and FQNEAQ (reference sequence). V dropped 3 bases and J dropped 4; count of bases not matched to a gene: 9. CDR3 in DNA: TGTGCCAGCAGCTTGGCTAGCGGCCCGATGGGGGCCAACGTCCTGACTTTC. This sequence encodes CASSLASGPMGANVLTF.

The V call is TRBV9, the J call TRBJ1-4; tentatively, D is TRBD1 (5 bases). Trimming cost V 8 bases and J 6 bases, with 14 bases left between them. The CDR3 runs to 13 residues. The germline V gene encodes CDR1 SGDLS and CDR2 YYNGEE. CDR3 sequence (DNA): TGTGCCAGTTCGAGGACACACGATGAAAAACTGTTTTTT. Translated: CASSRTHDEKLFF.